The sample holds a few counts of the clone carrying this T cell receptor (beta chain). Its antigen is still unknown. Trimming stripped 2 bases from V and 0 bases from J, with 7 bases between. CDR1 KGHDR and CDR2 SFDVKD come from the germline V gene. The CDR3 is 15 residues long. 5'RACE primed from the constant segment yielded TCR alpha and TCR beta cDNA libraries bearing sample barcodes and UMIs. TCRdb reanalysed the 5' RACE reads using MiXCR and keeps one entry per CDR3 protein. The sample gives about 340,000 distinct CDR3 sequences, around 20% of which show up once; around 13% is in the top ten. The data belong to a study of T-cell memory formation after mild COVID-19. Study-level information: In these data, TCR clusters were largely donor specific. The study, taken as a whole, reports: Some clones that responded were present in memory (sampled pre-infection), which suggests cross-reactive memory joined. Chiefly within CM and EM were the contracting CD4+ clones; CD8+ ones were within EMRA.

The material sequenced was PBMCs or a T cell subset sorted from them (not recorded which). V is TRBV24-1 and J is TRBJ1-3; D not resolved. The receptor was derived from an adult woman who had mild COVID-19 (a few samples of this study predate the infection). Cell type and time point are not known. CDR3: CATSDSRRSGNTIYF. In DNA form, the CDR3 reads TGTGCCACCAGTGATTCCCGGCGCTCTGGAAACACCATATATTTT.